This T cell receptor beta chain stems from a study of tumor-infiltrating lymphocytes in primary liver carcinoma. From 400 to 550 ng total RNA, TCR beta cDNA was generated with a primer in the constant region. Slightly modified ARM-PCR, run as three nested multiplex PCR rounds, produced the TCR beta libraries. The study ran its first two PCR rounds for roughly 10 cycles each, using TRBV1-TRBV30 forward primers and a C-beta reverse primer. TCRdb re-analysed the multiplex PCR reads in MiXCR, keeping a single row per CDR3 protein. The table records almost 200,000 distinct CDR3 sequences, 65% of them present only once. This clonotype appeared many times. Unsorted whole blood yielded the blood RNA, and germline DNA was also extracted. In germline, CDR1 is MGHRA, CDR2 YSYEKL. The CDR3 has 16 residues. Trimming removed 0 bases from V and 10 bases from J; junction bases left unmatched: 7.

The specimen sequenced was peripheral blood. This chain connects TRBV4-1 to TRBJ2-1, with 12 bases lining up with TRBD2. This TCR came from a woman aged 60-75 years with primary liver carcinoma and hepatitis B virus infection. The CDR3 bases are TGCGCCAGCAGCCAAGATGTTGGACTAGCGGGGCGGGAGCAGTTCTTC. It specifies CASSQDVGLAGREQFF.